This T cell receptor beta chain came from a study of blood T cell repertoires in COVID-19. At the level of the study: In each case, the material was cDNA or gDNA derived from T cells, B-cell-depleted T cells, or PBMCs.

TCRdb's copy holds only in-frame clones and misses some; the assay was immunoSEQ multiplex PCR. Of over 150,000 clones listed, around 80% are singletons. Sequences were obtained from peripheral blood. The receptor was isolated from a human donor in a cohort sampled during active COVID-19.

The CDR3, as DNA: TGTGCCAGCAGCTTGTGGGACTTAAGGGGTTCACCCCTCCACTTT. Translation: CASSLWDLRGSPLHF. The chain carries TRBV5-6 and TRBJ1-6; D perhaps matches TRBD1 (5 bases). CDR1 and CDR2 (germline): SGHDT, YYEEEE. This CDR3 is built from 15 residues. V gave up 1 base and J gave up 9 bases, with 14 bases separating them.